Below are 13 T cell receptor beta chains sequenced from a single sample in a study of post-analysis software for immune sequencing data. Study-wide results and limits: Four or five TRBV segments (TRBV5-6, TRBV5-1 and TRBV20-1 among them) occurred more frequently in patients than in controls.

Their antigens remain unidentified. TCR beta libraries were prepared from cDNA with unique molecular identifiers. A single record per CDR3 protein comes from TCRdb applying MiXCR to the PCR reads. This repertoire shows almost 700,000 distinct CDR3 sequences, 59% found once; its top ten account for around 11%. Source material: blood. Every receptor here comes from a girl aged 2-15 years with multiple sclerosis.

This sequence joins TRBV7-8 and TRBJ1-1; 8 positions match TRBD1. CDR3 size: 13 residues. With 5 bases clipped from V and 4 bases from J, the junction kept 3 bases outside the gene matches. Germline CDR1 SGHVS, CDR2 FQNEAQ. This chain's CDR3 is CASSATGATEAFF. The CDR3 bases are TGTGCCAGCAGCGCGACAGGGGCCACTGAAGCTTTCTTT.

The chain recombines TRBV9 with TRBJ2-1; TRBD2 matches at 8 bases. The germline V gene has CDR1 SGDLS and CDR2 YYNGEE. This CDR3 has 15 residues. With 0 bases clipped from V and 5 bases from J, the junction kept 4 bases outside the gene matches. CDR3 DNA: TGTGCCAGCAGCGTAGGTACTAGCGGCCACAATGAGCAGTTCTTC. As protein: CASSVGTSGHNEQFF.

This clonotype was detected only a few times. The chain joins TRBV21-1 to TRBJ2-3; the D segment call TRBD2 is taken from the table without a DNA check. TRBV21-1 is recorded as a pseudogene. This CDR3 contains 15 residues. The CDR3 region is CASSTTSGRTDTQYF. CDR3 in DNA: TGTGCCAGCAGCACGACTAGCGGGAGGACAGATACGCAGTATTTT.

The CDR3, as DNA: TGTGCCAGCAGCCCTAGCGCGGATACAGATACGCAGTATTTT. This sequence encodes CASSPSADTDTQYF. This sequence joins TRBV7-2 and TRBJ2-3; D is perhaps TRBD2 (6 bases). V lost 5 bases and J lost 3, with 12 bases in between. Germline CDR1 SGHTA, CDR2 FQGNSA. The CDR3 has 14 residues.

This clonotype was found a few times. The genes are TRBV29-1 and TRBJ1-2; D remains unclear. The ends were cut back, 6 bases at V and 2 bases at J, with 10 bases in the middle. Germline CDR1 is SQVTM and CDR2 is ANQGSEA. This CDR3 has 12 amino acids. In DNA, the CDR3 is TGCAGCGTCTTACAGAAGAACTATGGCTACACCTTC. This codes for CSVLQKNYGYTF.

This clonotype was observed a handful of times. This chain connects TRBV6-6 to TRBJ1-1; 12 nucleotides match TRBD1. In germline, CDR1 is MNHNY, CDR2 SVGAGI (reference sequence). The CDR3 runs to 14 residues. The V and J ends lost 8 bases and 5 bases, in that order; junction bases with no gene match: 6. In DNA form, the CDR3 reads TGTGCCAGCGGGGACAGGGGGCGAGGGACTGAAGCTTTCTTT. Translated, it gives CASGDRGRGTEAFF.

This rearrangement joins TRBV6-6 to TRBJ2-3; 11 bases map to TRBD2. The CDR3 spans 16 residues. The ends lost 4 bases at V and 7 bases at J; junction bases unmatched: 10. Germline assignment: CDR1 MNHNY and CDR2 SVGAGI (reference sequence). The CDR3 region is CASSSDSGGASNTQYF. CDR3 nucleotides: TGTGCCAGCAGTTCGGATAGCGGGGGGGCCAGTAATACGCAGTATTTT.

The chain is built from TRBV12-3 or TRBV12-4 and TRBJ1-2, with a tentative D call TRBD1 (5 bases). Trimming removed 8 bases from V and 0 bases from J, with 22 bases in between. The CDR3 totals 17 residues. The CDR3 region is CASGDSLGREANYGYTF. The CDR3 nucleotides are TGTGCCAGCGGGGACTCGTTGGGGCGGGAGGCTAACTATGGCTACACCTTC.

This clonotype showed up just a few times. The V gene is TRBV19, the J gene TRBJ1-5; 7 positions match TRBD1. Germline CDR1 LNHDA, CDR2 SQIVND (reference sequence). The CDR3 runs 13 residues. With 5 bases clipped from V and 3 bases from J, the junction kept 1 base outside the gene matches. In nucleotides, the CDR3 is TGTGCCAGTAGTGGGACAGTCAATCAGCCCCAGCATTTT. It specifies CASSGTVNQPQHF.

The rearrangement links TRBV5-4 to TRBJ2-3; possibly TRBD2 for D (5 bases). Germline V gene lookup returns CDR1 SGHNT and CDR2 YYREEE (reference sequence). The V gene lost 7 bases and the J gene lost 1 base, with 13 bases spanning the gap. The CDR3 runs 14 residues. This CDR3 is CASARIGGTDTQYF. In DNA form, the CDR3 reads TGTGCCAGCGCCCGGATCGGGGGCACAGATACGCAGTATTTT.

There are a few counts of this clonotype. The chain recombines TRBV3-1 with TRBJ2-7; 7 nucleotides agree with TRBD1. This CDR3 is 13 amino acids long. V was pared by 4 bases and J by 7 bases, with 7 bases of the junction left unmatched. Germline values: CDR1 LGHDT, CDR2 YNNKEL (reference sequence). The CDR3 coding sequence is TGTGCCAGCAGCCCGACAGGGTCTTGGGAGCAGTACTTC. Protein sequence: CASSPTGSWEQYF.

As to this clonotype: At one of its ends the junction is not consistent with the germline gene, which may arise from a read error. The chain recombines TRBV2 with TRBJ2-7; D is uncertain. CDR1 is SNHLY, CDR2 FYNNEI, per germline. The CDR3 length is 11 residues. As DNA, the CDR3 is TGTGCCAGCAGGGAAGTCTACGAGCAGTACTTC. It codes for CASREVYEQYF. The full variable domain, rest sourced from reference TRBV2 and TRBJ2-7, is EPEVTQTPSHQVTQMGQEVILRCVPISNHLYFYWYRQILGQKVEFLVSFYNNEISEKSEIFDDQFSVERPDGSNFTLKIRSTKLEDSAMYFCASREVYEQYFGPGTRLTVT.

V gene TRBV9 combines with J gene TRBJ2-5; TRBD2 agrees at 7 bases. The CDR3 sequence is 16 residues long. Germline V gene data show CDR1 as SGDLS and CDR2 as YYNGEE. The V segment lost 3 bases and the J segment 0 bases; nucleotides outside the gene matches: 8. The CDR3 region is CASSASLREYQETQYF. CDR3 sequence (DNA): TGTGCCAGCAGCGCCTCATTGCGGGAGTACCAAGAGACCCAGTACTTC.